The rows below give T cell receptor beta chains drawn from one sample of a study of T cells expressing NK-cell markers. TCRdb reanalyzed the 5' RACE reads and collapses them to one entry per CDR3 protein, without DNA. This sample contains around 380,000 distinct CDR3 sequences. Sequencing was done on a sample of blood T cells: a sorted CD56 or NKG2C T cell subset, CD4+ or CD8+ T cells, or bulk PBMC T cells (not recorded which). These receptors came from a woman aged 45 to 65 in good health. CDR3s include the opening cysteine and the closing phenylalanine or tryptophan.

TRBV29-1	TRBJ2-3	CSARTGSLEEGTQYF
TRBV27	TRBJ2-3	CASSWGTSGRDTQYF
TRBV7-9	TRBJ2-1	CASSSIGGNYDNEQFF
TRBV6-5	TRBJ2-2	CASRTSGNLAGELFF
TRBV28	TRBJ2-1	CASSFPSQGYNEQFF
TRBV27	TRBJ2-5	CASSFGGQGFKETQYF
TRBV7-9	TRBJ2-5	CASSSDVGRAPQETQYF
TRBV12-3/TRBV12-4	TRBJ2-1	CASSDRQEGHRNEQFF
TRBV10-1	TRBJ2-7	CASSESGRDYEQYF
TRBV5-6	TRBJ2-1	CASSFTLTSGKNEQFF
TRBV7-7	TRBJ2-5	CASSLMRSPGETQYF
TRBV3-1	TRBJ2-2	CASSQVPGRITGELFF
TRBV7-2	TRBJ2-7	CASSTGLDRYEQYF
TRBV12-3/TRBV12-4	TRBJ1-2	CASSQRQGADYGYTF
TRBV20-1	TRBJ2-5	CSANPSGREETQYF
TRBV7-8	TRBJ1-4	CASSKGRVNEKLFF
TRBV4-1	TRBJ2-7	CASSQDGEQYF
TRBV5-1	TRBJ2-3	CASSVSKRTTPTDTQYF